This TCR beta chain was identified in a study of blood T cells in healthy people across ages. Study observations and caveats: Older age went with lower TCR beta diversity per million T cells, in a roughly linear way. More naive CD4+ cells and higher diversity marked long-lived donors relative to aged donors.

This clonotype was detected a few times. Its specificity is not known. A second PCR of about 7 to 12 cycles used a sample-barcoded 5' primer and a J-beta primer mix. TCRdb analysed the 5' RACE reads with MiXCR anew, one entry per CDR3 protein. Of over 950,000 distinct CDR3 sequences listed, about 51% are singletons. The authors isolated at least 6 million PBMCs per sample. Material for sequencing was blood. The receptor was derived from a woman aged 60-70 years in good health.

CDR3 in DNA: TGTGCCAGCTCACGGCAGGGGAAGGGCTACGAGCAGTACTTC. It codes for CASSRQGKGYEQYF. V usage is TRBV18 and J usage is TRBJ2-7; TRBD1 is a possible D gene (6 bases). Trimming took off 4 bases at V and 3 bases at J, with 13 bases between the two ends. The CDR3 sequence is 14 residues long. Germline V gene sequence: CDR1 KGHSH, CDR2 LQKENI.